One sample yielded the 26 T cell receptor beta chains listed below, sequenced in a study of blood T cell repertoires in COVID-19 (dated by TCRdb to 2020 to 2022). Library prep was done by the immunoSEQ multiplex PCR assay. TCRdb took this table from immuneACCESS and kept in-frame rearrangements with V and J called. Such tables lack part of the clones; where checked against another copy, unresolved V genes explain under half of the gap, and the rest is unexplained. This sample lists a few hundred thousand clones; more than 75% were detected once. About 2.1% of the sample is held by the ten biggest clonotypes. The specimen sequenced was peripheral blood. These receptors were collected from a woman aged 50 to 60 with acute or convalescent COVID-19.

The gene calls are TRBV2 and TRBJ1-6, with a tentative D call TRBD1 (5 bases). The CDR3 has 14 amino acids. V was pared by 2 bases and J by 5 bases, with 7 bases between. Germline V CDR1 and CDR2: SNHLY, FYNNEI. CDR3 coding DNA: TGTGCCAGCAGTGAACTCAGGGATAATTCACCCCTCCACTTT. Translated: CASSELRDNSPLHF.

The chain recombines TRBV7-9 with TRBJ1-2; perhaps TRBD1 as D (6 bases). The germline V gene has CDR1 SEHNR and CDR2 FQNEAQ (reference sequence). CDR3 length: 11 amino acids. V shed 3 bases and J shed 10 bases, with 9 bases lying between them. In DNA form, the CDR3 reads TGTGCCAGCAGCTTTACAGGGTACTACACCTTC. It is translated as CASSFTGYYTF.

This clone is a singleton in its sample. One end of the junction does not line up with germline, which may come from a read error. The chain combines TRBV9 with TRBJ2-1, with 10 bases fitting TRBD2. The CDR3 spans 16 residues. Germline V CDR1 and CDR2: SGDLS, YYNGEE. Here the CDR3 reads CASSPPLAGNYDEQFF. The CDR3 nucleotides read TGTGCCAGCAGCCCCCCACTAGCGGGAAACTACGATGAGCAGTTCTTC.

In the case of this clone: Additional DNA sequences in this sample encode the identical CDR3. The genes are TRBV7-2 and TRBJ1-2; tentative D call: TRBD1 (5 bases). The V gene's germline CDR1 is SGHTA and CDR2 FQGNSA. The CDR3 spans 13 residues. V lost 3 bases and J lost 3, with 8 bases in between. The CDR3 region has the DNA TGTGCCAGCAGCTTGGGGGGTGACTATGGCTACACCTTC. Its protein product is CASSLGGDYGYTF.

The CDR3 bases are TGTGCCACCAGCCCGGGACAGGGGGTTTTTGGCTACACCTTC. Amino acid sequence: CATSPGQGVFGYTF. The chain recombines TRBV27 with TRBJ1-2; 11 bases agree with TRBD1. The germline V gene has CDR1 MNHEY and CDR2 SMNVEV (reference sequence). There are 14 residues in the CDR3. Trimming removed 10 bases from V and 7 bases from J; junction bases left unmatched: 11.

V usage is TRBV5-4 and J usage is TRBJ2-1; D possibly corresponds to TRBD1 (6 bases). The CDR3 sequence is 13 residues long. V was cut by 4 bases and J by 5 bases, with 10 bases left in between. CDR1 and CDR2 (germline): SGHNT, YYREEE (reference sequence). This CDR3 is CASSQDRNNEQFF. For the CDR3, the DNA is TGTGCCAGCAGCCAGGACAGAAACAATGAGCAGTTCTTC.

In this sample, this clone turned up once. This chain links TRBV20-1 with TRBJ1-1; D is undetermined. CDR1 and CDR2 (germline): DFQATT, SNEGSKA (reference sequence). The CDR3 contains 11 residues. The CDR3 DNA follows: TGCAGGGCGCGAGTAGCCGCTGAAGCTTTCTTT. This translates into CRARVAAEAFF.

This clone came up once. V gene TRBV15 combines with J gene TRBJ1-2; tentative D call: TRBD1 (5 bases). V lost 2 bases and J lost 5, with 6 bases in between. In germline, CDR1 is LNHNV, CDR2 YYDKDF (reference sequence). The CDR3 runs to 12 residues. CDR3: CATSRKGYGYTF. CDR3 DNA sequence: TGTGCCACCAGCAGAAAGGGGTATGGCTACACCTTC.

The rearrangement joins TRBV7-9 to TRBJ2-1; possible D gene TRBD1, 6 bases. CDR3 length: 15 amino acids. Between the trimmed V and J ends, which lost 5 bases and 4 bases, there was a span of 15 bases. The germline V gene encodes CDR1 SEHNR and CDR2 FQNEAQ (reference sequence). The CDR3: CASSPDRRVYNEQFF. DNA of the CDR3: TGTGCCAGCAGCCCCGACAGGCGGGTTTACAATGAGCAGTTCTTC. Full variable domain (rest looked up from reference TRBV7-9 and TRBJ2-1): DTGVSQNPRHKITKRGQNVTFRCDPISEHNRLYWYRQTLGQGPEFLTYFQNEAQLEKSRLLSDRFSAERPKGSFSTLEIQRTEQGDSAMYLCASSPDRRVYNEQFFGPGTRLTVL.

The rearrangement uses TRBV6-1 and TRBJ1-3; D unresolved. Per the germline V gene, CDR1 is MNHNS and CDR2 is SASEGT. The CDR3 has 14 amino acids. V dropped 3 bases and J dropped 4 bases, with 10 bases sitting between them. DNA of the CDR3: TGTGCCAGCAGTGAGTCGACACCCGGAAACACCATATATTTT. Amino acids: CASSESTPGNTIYF.

This chain links TRBV7-2 with TRBJ2-7, with TRBD1 identical over 9 bases. From germline, CDR1 is SGHTA and CDR2 FQGNSA. V dropped 5 bases and J dropped 5; count of bases not matched to a gene: 7. This CDR3 spans 14 amino acids. In DNA, the CDR3 is TGTGCCAGCAGCCCCCCGGGACAGGGCAACGAGCAGTACTTC. Its translation: CASSPPGQGNEQYF.

This chain links TRBV28 with TRBJ1-2; 7 bases align to TRBD1. Germline V gives CDR1 MDHEN, CDR2 SYDVKM. This CDR3 has 15 amino acids. V shed 6 bases, J shed 5 bases, and the junction held 12 bases outside the gene matches. The CDR3 protein is CASRSPDTQGYGYTF. In nucleotides, the CDR3 is TGTGCCAGCAGGAGCCCGGACACACAGGGGTATGGCTACACCTTC.

The chain employs TRBV10-3 and TRBJ2-6, with 8 bases lining up with TRBD1. Per germline, CDR1 ENHRY and CDR2 SYGVKD. This CDR3 contains 18 residues. V trimming: 8 bases; J trimming: 0 bases; junction bases outside the gene matches: 12. The CDR3 nucleotides read TGTGCCATCCAGACAGGGGCCCGTTCAAGCTCTGGGGCCAACGTCCTGACTTTC. It translates to CAIQTGARSSSGANVLTF.

This clone turned up a few times. This chain's CDR3 is CACLAGGWEQYF. The CDR3 bases are TGTGCCTGTCTAGCGGGAGGATGGGAGCAGTACTTC. The chain joins TRBV30 to TRBJ2-7, with TRBD2 matching 11 bases. The V and J ends lost 6 bases and 7 bases, in that order; junction bases with no gene match: 5. The length of the CDR3 is 12 residues. The germline V gene has CDR1 GTSNPN and CDR2 SVGIG (reference sequence).

The V call is TRBV28, the J call TRBJ2-1; 8 bases line up with TRBD2. Germline V CDR1 and CDR2: MDHEN, SYDVKM. V was pared by 6 bases and J by 4 bases, with 20 bases of the junction left unmatched. The CDR3 sequence is 19 residues long. CDR3 DNA sequence: TGTGCCAGCAGGCCCAACCTAGCGGGCCGACCCGCTATTTACAATGAGCAGTTCTTC. Amino acid sequence: CASRPNLAGRPAIYNEQFF. Full variable domain (remainder filled in from reference TRBV28 and TRBJ2-1): DVKVTQSSRYLVKRTGEKVFLECVQDMDHENMFWYRQDPGLGLRLIYFSYDVKMKEKGDIPEGYSVSREKKERFSLILESASTNQTSMYLCASRPNLAGRPAIYNEQFFGPGTRLTVL.

The chain employs TRBV29-1 and TRBJ2-7; tentative D call: TRBD1 (6 bases). CDR3 length: 13 amino acids. Germline V gives CDR1 SQVTM, CDR2 ANQGSEA. Trimming removed 5 bases from V and 2 bases from J, with 13 bases in between. The DNA for the CDR3 is TGCAGCGTTCGATCAGGGGACGCCTACGAGCAGTACTTC. Its protein product is CSVRSGDAYEQYF.

The V gene is TRBV27, the J gene TRBJ1-5; D remains unclear. Germline-derived CDR1 and CDR2 are MNHEY and SMNVEV (reference sequence). V was cut by 5 bases and J by 2 bases, with 10 bases left in between. CDR3 size: 14 residues. Here the CDR3 reads CASSMGDGNQPQHF. As DNA, the CDR3 is TGTGCCAGCAGTATGGGCGATGGCAATCAGCCCCAGCATTTT.

The CDR3 spells CASHSPPYEKLFF. In nucleotides, the CDR3 is TGTGCCAGCCACTCCCCGCCGTATGAAAAACTGTTTTTT. The J gene is TRBJ1-4, the V gene TRBV28; D unclear. This CDR3 is 13 amino acids long. V lost 8 bases and J 6 bases, leaving 13 bases between the germline ends. Germline-derived CDR1 and CDR2 are MDHEN and SYDVKM. Based on the CDR3 plus reference TRBV28 and TRBJ1-4, the full variable domain is DVKVTQSSRYLVKRTGEKVFLECVQDMDHENMFWYRQDPGLGLRLIYFSYDVKMKEKGDIPEGYSVSREKKERFSLILESASTNQTSMYLCASHSPPYEKLFFGSGTQLSVL.

This sequence joins TRBV6-6 and TRBJ2-5; TRBD1 aligns across 8 bases. This CDR3 is 16 amino acids long. The J segment lost 5 bases and the V segment lost 5 bases, leaving 13 bases of the junction unmatched. Per the germline V gene, CDR1 is MNHNY and CDR2 is SVGAGI (reference sequence). CDR3 nucleotide sequence: TGTGCCAGCAGTCTACCTCCACAGGGGGTTGGGGAGACCCAGTACTTC. Its protein product is CASSLPPQGVGETQYF.

V usage is TRBV27 and J usage is TRBJ2-1; TRBD1 might be the D (6 bases). The V gene lost 2 bases and the J gene lost 6 bases, with 11 bases spanning the gap. From germline, CDR1 is MNHEY and CDR2 SMNVEV (reference sequence). The CDR3 totals 14 residues. In DNA, the CDR3 is TGTGCCAGCAGTTTAAACGGACAGACCAATGAGCAGTTCTTC. Translating gives CASSLNGQTNEQFF.

V usage is TRBV7-6 and J usage is TRBJ1-6, with unresolved D. The CDR3 runs to 18 residues. Germline V gene lookup returns CDR1 SGHVS and CDR2 FNYEAQ. The V end lost 1 base, the J end lost 5 bases, and 18 bases lay between the germline ends. The CDR3 region is CASSLVPPRAGNNSPLHF. The CDR3 DNA reads TGTGCCAGCAGCTTAGTCCCCCCCCGAGCAGGCAATAATTCACCCCTCCACTTT.

The chain carries TRBV3-1 (or the pseudogene TRBV3-2) and TRBJ2-3, with unresolved D. Germline V gene sequence: CDR1 LGHDT, CDR2 YNNKEL (reference sequence). There are 17 residues in the CDR3. V dropped 1 base and J dropped 4 bases, with 18 bases sitting between them. The CDR3 DNA reads as TGTGCCAGCAGCCAAGCACCGTTCCTCCCGGGTTCAGATACGCAGTATTTT. Translated: CASSQAPFLPGSDTQYF.

The V gene is TRBV11-2, the J gene TRBJ2-1; TRBD1 agrees at 11 bases. Germline CDR1 reads SGHAT; CDR2 reads FQNNGV. Trimming cost V 2 bases and J 9 bases; bases outside gene matches: 6. The CDR3 has 15 residues. This chain's CDR3 is CASSLLGQGVGEQFF. The CDR3 region has the DNA TGTGCCAGCAGCTTACTGGGACAGGGGGTAGGTGAGCAGTTCTTC.

The genes are TRBV28 and TRBJ2-3, with D maybe TRBD2 (6 bases). V shed 3 bases and J shed 2 bases, with 12 bases lying between them. Per germline, CDR1 MDHEN and CDR2 SYDVKM. There are 15 residues in the CDR3. CDR3 protein: CASSLASVPTDTQYF. The DNA of the CDR3 is TGTGCCAGCAGTTTGGCTAGCGTCCCCACAGATACGCAGTATTTT. Variable domain in full (rest from reference TRBV28 and TRBJ2-3): DVKVTQSSRYLVKRTGEKVFLECVQDMDHENMFWYRQDPGLGLRLIYFSYDVKMKEKGDIPEGYSVSREKKERFSLILESASTNQTSMYLCASSLASVPTDTQYFGPGTRLTVL.

The rearrangement links TRBV28 to TRBJ2-5; D is uncertain. Germline CDR1 MDHEN, CDR2 SYDVKM. This CDR3 region has 15 residues. V was clipped by 7 bases and J by 4 bases, with 19 bases between them. This CDR3 is CASTPHWSGGETQYF. CDR3 nucleotide sequence: TGTGCCAGCACTCCGCACTGGTCTGGCGGAGAGACCCAGTACTTC.

The chain employs TRBV28 and TRBJ2-7; D gene ambiguous. The CDR3 is made up of 11 amino acids. Per germline, CDR1 MDHEN and CDR2 SYDVKM. The V end was cut by 4 bases, the J end by 4 bases, with 5 bases between. The CDR3 region is CASSYKYEQYF. DNA for the CDR3: TGTGCCAGCAGTTACAAGTACGAGCAGTACTTC.